Below, 31 T cell receptor beta chains from the same sample are listed, as sequenced in a study of T cell responses to AZD1222 COVID-19 vaccine. Assay used: immunoSEQ multiplex PCR; TCRdb lists only in-frame clones, some missing. The table shows about 92,000 clones, with nearly 90% occurring only once. The source material was peripheral blood, sampled on day 0 of AZD1222 vaccination. The origin of the receptors is an adult in good health.

The chain couples TRBV20-1 to TRBJ1-4, with D hard to call. The CDR3 runs 10 residues. From germline, CDR1 is DFQATT and CDR2 SNEGSKA (reference sequence). The ends were cut back, 5 bases at V and 8 bases at J, with 6 bases in the middle. In nucleotides, the CDR3 is TGCAGTGCTGCCGCGGAAAAACTGTTTTTT. Amino acid sequence: CSAAAEKLFF.

This clone was seen just once. Here the CDR3 reads CASHGGVPPLAGDRDTQYF. CDR3 nucleotides: TGTGCCTCCCACGGCGGGGTTCCCCCGCTAGCGGGAGATAGGGATACGCAGTATTTT. The rearrangement joins TRBV27 to TRBJ2-3; 10 nucleotides align to TRBD2. The CDR3 runs to 19 residues. Germline V lookup: CDR1 MNHEY, CDR2 SMNVEV (reference sequence). The V segment lost 11 bases and the J segment 6 bases; nucleotides outside the gene matches: 26.

V gene TRBV7-8 combines with J gene TRBJ2-1; TRBD1 is a possible D gene (6 bases). The CDR3 sequence is 16 residues long. V lost 5 bases to trimming and J lost 1 base, with 15 bases between them. CDR1 SGHVS and CDR2 FQNEAQ come from the germline V gene. Written as DNA, the CDR3 is TGTGCCAGCAGCCCCTACAGGGTTGGATCCTACAATGAGCAGTTCTTC. Protein product: CASSPYRVGSYNEQFF.

The chain is built from TRBV4-1 and TRBJ1-5; 10 bases fit TRBD1. Germline CDR1 is MGHRA and CDR2 is YSYEKL. V lost 4 bases, J lost 3 bases, and 3 bases stayed unmatched. The CDR3 consists of 15 residues. Here the CDR3 DNA reads TGCGCCAGCAGCCCGACAGGGGGCACCAATCAGCCCCAGCATTTT. This sequence encodes CASSPTGGTNQPQHF.

Written as DNA, the CDR3 is TGCAGCGTGCGGTCTAGCGGCACAGATACGCAGTATTTT. Translated, it gives CSVRSSGTDTQYF. The V gene is TRBV29-1, the J gene TRBJ2-3; perhaps TRBD2 as D (6 bases). Trimming removed 6 bases at V and 1 base at J, with 11 bases between. This CDR3 is 13 amino acids long. Germline CDR1 SQVTM, CDR2 ANQGSEA.

The chain uses TRBV7-8 and TRBJ2-7; D possibly corresponds to TRBD2 (5 bases). Per the germline V gene, CDR1 is SGHVS and CDR2 is FQNEAQ. The length of the CDR3 is 15 residues. The V gene lost 4 bases and the J gene lost 3 bases, with 16 bases spanning the gap. The CDR3 nucleotides are TGTGCCAGCAGCTCCTCCCTTATAGAGGGCTACGAGCAGTACTTC. It specifies CASSSSLIEGYEQYF.

This clone was seen a handful of times. The chain combines TRBV7-9 with TRBJ2-7; 11 nucleotides agree with TRBD2. Trimming took 5 bases from V and 2 from J; bases not matched to a gene: 5. CDR3 length: 15 amino acids. From germline, CDR1 is SEHNR and CDR2 FQNEAQ (reference sequence). CDR3 in DNA: TGTGCCAGCAGCCCGGGACTAGCGGCCCCCTACGAGCAGTACTTC. This encodes CASSPGLAAPYEQYF.

The gene calls are TRBV4-3 and TRBJ2-7; D perhaps matches TRBD2 (6 bases). CDR3 length: 16 residues. Trimming pared 1 base from V and 0 bases from J, leaving 13 bases between. Germline CDR1 LGHNA, CDR2 YSLEER. The DNA for the CDR3 is TGCGCCAGCAGCCAAGGAGCTGACGGGAGCTCCTACGAGCAGTACTTC. Its translation is CASSQGADGSSYEQYF.

V is TRBV5-6 and J is TRBJ2-7; 13 bases agree with TRBD2. CDR1 and CDR2 from the germline V gene are SGHDT and YYEEEE. With V trimmed by 4 bases and J by 2 bases, 6 bases remained unmatched. The CDR3 consists of 16 residues. CDR3 bases: TGTGCCAGCAGCCCCCGGACTAGCGGGGGACCCTACGAGCAGTACTTC. Protein product: CASSPRTSGGPYEQYF.

The V and J genes are TRBV7-9 and TRBJ2-7; 8 nucleotides match TRBD2. V shed 6 bases and J 6 bases; nucleotides not matched to a gene: 4. Germline CDR1 reads SEHNR; CDR2 reads FQNEAQ (reference sequence). The CDR3 is made up of 12 amino acids. The DNA of the CDR3 is TGTGCCAGCAGTTTGCTAGCGGGCGAGCAGTACTTC. Protein: CASSLLAGEQYF.

The chain is built from TRBV19 and TRBJ1-5, with D hard to call. V dropped 7 bases and J dropped 5 bases, with 6 bases sitting between them. The CDR3 sequence is 11 residues long. Per the germline V gene, CDR1 is LNHDA and CDR2 is SQIVND (reference sequence). The CDR3 DNA reads TGTGCCAGTATTATCGATCAGCCCCAGCATTTT. Its protein product is CASIIDQPQHF.

The gene calls are TRBV5-6 and TRBJ2-7; 7 bases match TRBD1. This CDR3 has 15 amino acids. V lost 4 bases, J lost 5 bases, and 12 bases stayed unmatched. Germline values: CDR1 SGHDT, CDR2 YYEEEE. The CDR3 spells CASSVQGIRVDEQYF. CDR3 bases: TGTGCCAGCAGCGTACAGGGGATCAGAGTTGACGAGCAGTACTTC.

The chain couples TRBV19 to TRBJ2-7, with D possibly TRBD1 on 6 matching bases. The CDR3 is 13 residues long. V lost 6 bases and J lost 3, with 12 bases in between. CDR1 LNHDA and CDR2 SQIVND come from the germline V gene (reference sequence). The CDR3 is CASSTGTNYEQYF. As DNA, the CDR3 is TGTGCCAGTAGCACAGGGACAAACTACGAGCAGTACTTC.

The chain links TRBV5-4 to TRBJ1-2, with D perhaps matching TRBD1 (5 bases). The CDR3 contains 15 residues. Germline values: CDR1 SGHNT, CDR2 YYREEE (reference sequence). The germline V and J ends were trimmed by 0 bases and 0 bases, with 9 bases remaining between them. The CDR3 here is CASSLERGANYGYTF. CDR3 in DNA: TGTGCCAGCAGCTTGGAGCGGGGGGCTAACTATGGCTACACCTTC.

The chain is built from TRBV5-8 and TRBJ1-1; TRBD1 aligns across 8 bases. The CDR3 consists of 15 residues. Germline V CDR1 and CDR2: SGHTS, YDEGEE. V trimming: 0 bases; J trimming: 5 bases; junction bases outside the gene matches: 6. The CDR3 here is CASSLGAGGHTEAFF. CDR3 coding DNA: TGTGCCAGCAGCTTGGGGGCAGGGGGCCATACTGAAGCTTTCTTT.

The chain uses TRBV29-1 and TRBJ2-7; the D is unclear. V was pared by 7 bases and J by 0 bases, with 13 bases between. This CDR3 is built from 13 residues. Germline-derived CDR1 and CDR2 are SQVTM and ANQGSEA. This CDR3 reads CSASSSNSYEQYF. Here the CDR3 DNA reads TGCAGCGCTTCTTCTTCAAACTCCTACGAGCAGTACTTC.

This rearrangement joins TRBV6-1 to TRBJ2-7; 7 nucleotides agree with TRBD2. CDR3 size: 15 residues. Germline V gene data show CDR1 as MNHNS and CDR2 as SASEGT. The trim removed 1 base at V and 3 bases at J, leaving 6 bases unmatched. Here the CDR3 DNA reads TGTGCCAGCAGTGAAGTTGGGGGGGGAATCTACGAGCAGTACTTC. It is translated as CASSEVGGGIYEQYF.

The sample holds one count of this clone. The chain employs TRBV27 and TRBJ1-5, with 9 positions matching TRBD1. Germline loops: CDR1 MNHEY, CDR2 SMNVEV (reference sequence). The CDR3 length is 15 residues. V trimming: 6 bases; J trimming: 4 bases; junction bases outside the gene matches: 7. The CDR3 sequence is CASREQGARNQPQHF. In DNA form, the CDR3 reads TGTGCCAGCAGGGAACAGGGGGCGAGAAATCAGCCCCAGCATTTT.

This rearrangement joins TRBV12-5 to TRBJ1-2; D not resolved. Germline-derived CDR1 and CDR2 are LGHNT and FRNRAP. The CDR3 spans 15 residues. Trimming removed 3 bases from V and 7 bases from J, with 18 bases in between. The CDR3 here is CASGFAPLDWVGYTF. CDR3 DNA sequence: TGTGCTAGTGGTTTTGCCCCACTAGATTGGGTTGGCTACACCTTC.

J is TRBJ2-7 and V is TRBV18; 9 bases map to TRBD1. The CDR3 has 14 residues. Per germline, CDR1 KGHSH and CDR2 LQKENI. V trimming: 6 bases; J trimming: 6 bases; junction bases outside the gene matches: 9. CDR3 amino acids: CASSPGQGSSEQYF. The DNA of the CDR3 is TGTGCCAGCTCTCCAGGACAGGGGTCTTCCGAGCAGTACTTC.

This clone has a handful of counts. The rearrangement uses TRBV28 and TRBJ2-4; 8 nucleotides agree with TRBD1. Germline CDR1 MDHEN, CDR2 SYDVKM. The CDR3 covers 16 residues. Trimming took 5 bases from V and 1 from J; bases not matched to a gene: 7. For the CDR3, the DNA is TGTGCCAGCAGTCCCCGGACAGGGTCGGCCAAAAACATTCAGTACTTC. The encoded protein is CASSPRTGSAKNIQYF.

The rearrangement uses TRBV7-3 and TRBJ1-1; TRBD1 matches at 7 bases. Germline CDR1 SGHTA, CDR2 FQGTGA. This CDR3 is built from 14 residues. J lost 1 base, V lost 2 bases, and 1 base had no gene match. DNA for the CDR3: TGTGCCAGCAGCTTACAGGGGGGGAACACTGAAGCTTTCTTT. Protein sequence: CASSLQGGNTEAFF.

The J gene is TRBJ1-2, the V gene TRBV9, with a tentative D call TRBD1 (5 bases). Deletions cut 0 bases from V and 4 bases from J, with 7 bases between. There are 13 residues in the CDR3. Germline V gene lookup returns CDR1 SGDLS and CDR2 YYNGEE. CDR3 residues: CASSVGTSYGYTF. The CDR3 bases are TGTGCCAGCAGCGTAGGGACATCCTATGGCTACACCTTC. The variable domain in full, completed from reference TRBV9 and TRBJ1-2, reads DSGVTQTPKHLITATGQRVTLRCSPRSGDLSVYWYQQSLDQGLQFLIQYYNGEERAKGNILERFSAQQFPDLHSELNLSSLELGDSALYFCASSVGTSYGYTFGSGTRLTVV.

This rearrangement joins TRBV28 to TRBJ1-3; perhaps TRBD1 as D (5 bases). This CDR3 has 14 residues. The V end was cut by 9 bases, the J end by 4 bases, with 16 bases between. Per the germline V gene, CDR1 is MDHEN and CDR2 is SYDVKM. CDR3 sequence: CASGGRVAGNTIYF. CDR3 nucleotide sequence: TGTGCCAGTGGTGGCAGGGTAGCCGGAAACACCATATATTTT.

This clone was observed a single time. The chain combines TRBV4-2 with TRBJ1-4, with 7 nucleotides matching TRBD1. Germline loops: CDR1 LGHNA, CDR2 YNFKEQ. With 1 base clipped from V and 4 bases from J, the junction kept 3 bases outside the gene matches. The CDR3 consists of 15 residues. The CDR3 nucleotides are TGTGCCAGCAGCCAAGCCGACAGGGATAATGAAAAACTGTTTTTT. It is translated as CASSQADRDNEKLFF.

This chain joins TRBV28 and TRBJ1-6; possibly TRBD1 for D (6 bases). Trimming pared 8 bases from V and 7 bases from J, leaving 21 bases between. The germline V gene has CDR1 MDHEN and CDR2 SYDVKM. The CDR3 is made up of 16 amino acids. The CDR3 spells CASGWAQGVDNSPLHF. For the CDR3, the DNA is TGTGCCAGCGGGTGGGCACAGGGAGTCGACAATTCACCCCTCCACTTT.

V is TRBV15 and J is TRBJ2-5, with a possible D match to TRBD1 (5 bases). The CDR3 spans 15 residues. V was shortened by 0 bases and J by 4 bases, with 12 bases between the two germline ends. The germline V gene encodes CDR1 LNHNV and CDR2 YYDKDF (reference sequence). The CDR3 sequence: CATSRDRVGRETQYF. The CDR3 DNA follows: TGTGCCACCAGCAGAGATAGGGTGGGGCGAGAGACCCAGTACTTC.

The genes are TRBV27 and TRBJ2-1; D gene uncertain. V gave up 0 bases and J gave up 12 bases, with 21 bases separating them. The length of the CDR3 is 16 residues. Per germline, CDR1 MNHEY and CDR2 SMNVEV (reference sequence). CDR3 loop: CASSLSVPALTGGQFF. The CDR3 DNA follows: TGTGCCAGCAGTTTATCGGTCCCGGCACTGACTGGCGGGCAGTTCTTC.

This rearrangement joins TRBV28 to TRBJ2-1; 8 bases align to TRBD1. This CDR3 has 15 amino acids. Germline V gives CDR1 MDHEN, CDR2 SYDVKM. The junction had 5 bases not matched to a gene; V was cut back by 4 bases and J by 3 bases. Here the CDR3 DNA reads TGTGCCAGCAGTTCAGGGGGCCCCAACTACAATGAGCAGTTCTTC. Amino acids: CASSSGGPNYNEQFF. The full variable domain, in which reference TRBV28 and TRBJ2-1 provide the parts outside the CDR3, is DVKVTQSSRYLVKRTGEKVFLECVQDMDHENMFWYRQDPGLGLRLIYFSYDVKMKEKGDIPEGYSVSREKKERFSLILESASTNQTSMYLCASSSGGPNYNEQFFGPGTRLTVL.

This rearrangement joins TRBV30 to TRBJ2-1, with TRBD2 matching over 10 bases. V was pared by 0 bases and J by 3 bases, with 5 bases of the junction left unmatched. Germline assignment: CDR1 GTSNPN and CDR2 SVGIG (reference sequence). This CDR3 contains 16 residues. For the CDR3, the DNA is TGTGCCTGGAGTGTGCCCCCTAGCGGGGGCTACAATGAGCAGTTCTTC. Translation gives CAWSVPPSGGYNEQFF.

J is TRBJ2-5 and V is TRBV14; 7 bases map to TRBD2. The J segment lost 6 bases and the V segment lost 4 bases, leaving 14 bases of the junction unmatched. Germline V gives CDR1 SGHDN, CDR2 FVKESK. This CDR3 has 16 amino acids. CDR3 protein: CASSPPGAGAVKTQYF. The CDR3, as DNA: TGTGCCAGCAGCCCCCCCGGTGCGGGAGCTGTGAAGACCCAGTACTTC.